Shown below are 27 T cell receptor beta chains from a single sample sequenced in a study of blood T cells in healthy people across ages. A second 7 to 11 cycle PCR used barcoded and J-beta primers. TCRdb reprocessed the 5' RACE reads with MiXCR, giving one entry per CDR3 protein. This sample yields around 520,000 distinct CDR3 sequences, of which around 27% are seen a single time; 3% to 4% belongs to the top ten. These sequences were also reported in another study, on T cells of mothers and their children.

The sequenced sample was blood. Receptor source: a boy aged 2 to 10 in good health.

The rearrangement links TRBV30 to TRBJ1-4, with TRBD1 as a possible D gene (6 bases). Looked up from germline, CDR1 is GTSNPN and CDR2 is SVGIG (reference sequence). The V end was cut by 0 bases, the J end by 3 bases, with 17 bases between. The CDR3 runs 17 residues. As DNA, the CDR3 is TGTGCCTGGAGTGTTAACAGGGTTTGGCCGGCTAATGAAAAACTGTTTTTT. Translated: CAWSVNRVWPANEKLFF.

V and J are TRBV5-1 and TRBJ2-3; D is unclear. CDR3 length equals 15 residues. V was pared by 0 bases and J by 0 bases, with 8 bases between. The germline V gene has CDR1 SGHRS and CDR2 YFSETQ. CDR3 in amino acids: CASSLEGTSTDTQYF. CDR3 nucleotides: TGCGCCAGCAGCTTGGAGGGAACTAGCACAGATACGCAGTATTTT.

The CDR3 region is CSGPELAGSYEQYF. The CDR3 nucleotides are TGCAGCGGACCCGAACTAGCGGGTTCCTACGAGCAGTACTTC. The chain is built from TRBV29-1 and TRBJ2-7, with TRBD2 matching 9 bases. Germline V lookup: CDR1 SQVTM, CDR2 ANQGSEA. With V trimmed by 7 bases and J by 1 base, 8 bases remained unmatched. This CDR3 is 14 amino acids long.

Written as DNA, the CDR3 is TGTGCCAGCAGCTATGACAGGGTTCCTGAAAAACTGTTTTTT. It specifies CASSYDRVPEKLFF. The rearrangement links TRBV5-8 to TRBJ1-4, with 7 bases aligning to TRBD1. The CDR3 spans 14 residues. The V gene's germline CDR1 is SGHTS and CDR2 YDEGEE. V shed 3 bases, J shed 7 bases, and the junction held 6 bases outside the gene matches.

This clonotype has a handful of counts. The genes are TRBV7-2 and TRBJ2-5; D is ambiguous. V lost 4 bases to trimming and J lost 1 base, with 10 bases between them. This CDR3 spans 14 amino acids. Germline V gene data show CDR1 as SGHTA and CDR2 as FQGNSA. The CDR3 is CASSSGRFQETQYF. CDR3 nucleotides: TGTGCCAGCAGCTCCGGACGGTTCCAAGAGACCCAGTACTTC.

This clonotype was picked up a small number of times. V usage is TRBV6-6 and J usage is TRBJ2-7; a weak D match, TRBD1 (6 bases). Germline CDR1 is MNHNY and CDR2 is SVGAGI (reference sequence). CDR3 length equals 13 residues. V dropped 8 bases and J dropped 4 bases, with 15 bases sitting between them. The CDR3 loop is CASGGTQIYEQYF. The CDR3 region has the DNA TGTGCCAGCGGGGGCACCCAGATTTACGAGCAGTACTTC.

This clonotype was observed many times. The chain recombines TRBV30 with TRBJ2-7; 10 bases agree with TRBD2. The J segment lost 12 bases and the V segment lost 2 bases, leaving 13 bases of the junction unmatched. CDR1 and CDR2 (germline): GTSNPN, SVGIG (reference sequence). This CDR3 region has 14 residues. CDR3 sequence reads: CAWSLSELAGVRYF. DNA for the CDR3: TGTGCCTGGAGTCTCAGTGAGCTAGCGGGGGTGAGGTACTTC.

This clonotype was detected a few times. The rearrangement uses TRBV6-5 and TRBJ2-1, with TRBD2 as a possible D gene (6 bases). The V and J ends lost 0 bases and 1 base respectively, with 10 bases between them. The length of the CDR3 is 16 residues. CDR1 and CDR2 from the germline V gene are MNHEY and SVGAGI. CDR3 sequence reads: CASSYSEGLSYNEQFF. CDR3 DNA sequence: TGTGCCAGCAGTTACTCGGAGGGGCTATCCTACAATGAGCAGTTCTTC.

The V call is TRBV6-2 or TRBV6-3, the J call TRBJ2-7, with D perhaps matching TRBD1 or TRBD2 (6 bases each). The V gene lost 2 bases and the J gene lost 4 bases, with 12 bases spanning the gap. Germline V lookup: CDR1 MNHEY, CDR2 SVGEGT. The CDR3 is made up of 14 amino acids. The CDR3 bases are TGTGCCAGCAGTTACGCGGGGACACCTTACGAGCAGTACTTC. Translation gives CASSYAGTPYEQYF.

V and J are TRBV29-1 and TRBJ2-4, with 8 bases fitting TRBD2. The length of the CDR3 is 13 residues. Germline-derived CDR1 and CDR2 are SQVTM and ANQGSEA. V trimming: 3 bases; J trimming: 8 bases; junction bases outside the gene matches: 6. The CDR3 region is CSVDTGGPDIQYF. DNA of the CDR3: TGCAGCGTTGATACGGGAGGGCCTGACATTCAGTACTTC.

About this clonotype itself: Mismatch with germline at one junction end may stem from a read error. V and J are TRBV7-2 and TRBJ2-1, with 7 bases identical to TRBD1. Germline V gives CDR1 SGHTA, CDR2 FQGNSA. The CDR3 covers 14 residues. The CDR3 nucleotides read TGTGCCAGCAGCTTAGGAGGGGGCCAGCCAGCCGGAATCTTC. This sequence encodes CASSLGGGQPAGIF.

A few counts support this clonotype. J is TRBJ2-2 and V is TRBV10-3; a possible D gene is TRBD2 (5 bases). Germline V gives CDR1 ENHRY, CDR2 SYGVKD. Trimming shortened V by 6 bases and J by 7 bases, and 15 bases separated the two germline ends. This CDR3 region has 14 residues. The CDR3 here is CAISLDYTGGELFF. CDR3 in DNA: TGTGCCATCAGCCTTGACTACACTGGCGGGGAGCTGTTTTTT.

This clonotype was found a few times. At one end, the junction sequence differs from germline, possibly due to a read error. The chain employs TRBV6-2 or TRBV6-3 and TRBJ1-6, with a tentative D call TRBD1 (5 bases). Germline values: CDR1 MNHEY, CDR2 SVGEGT. This CDR3 has 12 residues. The CDR3 coding sequence is TGTGCCAGCAGTCGAGGGGAATCACCCCTCCGCTTT. Amino acid sequence: CASSRGESPLRF.

Note on this clonotype: At one end the junction does not follow the germline gene, possibly because of a read error. The rearrangement uses TRBV7-2 and TRBJ1-2; 8 positions match TRBD1. Looked up from germline, CDR1 is SGHTA and CDR2 is FQGNSA. This CDR3 has 16 amino acids. CDR3 in DNA: TGCGCCAGCAGTTGGTCTTTCCGGGACAGGAACTATGGCTACACCTTC. It yields the protein CASSWSFRDRNYGYTF. The variable domain in full, completed from reference TRBV7-2 and TRBJ1-2, reads GAGVSQSPSNKVTEKGKDVELRCDPISGHTALYWYRQSLGQGLEFLIYFQGNSAPDKSGLPSDRFSAERTGGSVSTLTIQRTQQEDSAVYLCASSWSFRDRNYGYTFGSGTRLTVV.

This clonotype appeared a few times. The chain employs TRBV2 and TRBJ2-5; TRBD2 matches 9 bases. The end of the DNA fits TRBJ2-1 better, so the J call may be wrong. Germline V gives CDR1 SNHLY, CDR2 FYNNEI. This CDR3 has 17 residues. In nucleotides, the CDR3 is TGTGCCAGCAGCGTCGCGGGGGGGCTGAAGGGGAGGAATGAGCAGTTCTTC. This codes for CASSVAGGLKGRNEQFF.

The rearrangement joins TRBV5-1 to TRBJ1-5, with 7 bases identical to TRBD1. This CDR3 comprises 14 residues. Unmatched junction bases numbered 5, after V lost 4 bases and J lost 4 bases. Germline lookup yields CDR1 SGHRS and CDR2 YFSETQ. The CDR3 bases are TGCGCCAGCAGCCCGGGACAGTTGAATCAGCCCCAGCATTTT. Its protein is CASSPGQLNQPQHF.

The J gene is TRBJ1-4, the V gene TRBV27; no clear D. Germline V lookup: CDR1 MNHEY, CDR2 SMNVEV (reference sequence). The CDR3 is 16 residues long. V gave up 2 bases and J gave up 0 bases, with 10 bases separating them. The DNA of the CDR3 is TGTGCCAGCAGTTTACGGCCCCCAGCAACTAATGAAAAACTGTTTTTT. Its protein is CASSLRPPATNEKLFF.

This clonotype was recorded at least ten times. The V and J genes are TRBV9 and TRBJ2-1, with D perhaps TRBD2 (5 bases). V gave up 0 bases and J gave up 9 bases, with 13 bases separating them. CDR1 and CDR2 (germline): SGDLS, YYNGEE. The CDR3 has 14 amino acids. The CDR3 loop is CASSVDQLRGEQFF. As DNA, the CDR3 is TGTGCCAGCAGCGTAGACCAGTTACGGGGTGAGCAGTTCTTC. The complete variable domain, with remaining parts taken from reference TRBV9 and TRBJ2-1, reads DSGVTQTPKHLITATGQRVTLRCSPRSGDLSVYWYQQSLDQGLQFLIQYYNGEERAKGNILERFSAQQFPDLHSELNLSSLELGDSALYFCASSVDQLRGEQFFGPGTRLTVL.

This clonotype showed up just a few times. J is TRBJ2-5 and V is TRBV30, with 8 bases matching TRBD2. This CDR3 has 14 amino acids. V shed 2 bases, J shed 1 base, and the junction held 3 bases outside the gene matches. Germline lookup yields CDR1 GTSNPN and CDR2 SVGIG (reference sequence). DNA of the CDR3: TGTGCCTGGAGTATTACTAGCGGCCAAGAGACCCAGTACTTC. Its protein is CAWSITSGQETQYF.

V usage is TRBV20-1 and J usage is TRBJ2-5, with D perhaps matching TRBD1 or TRBD2 (5 bases each). The V end was cut by 3 bases, the J end by 5 bases, with 7 bases between. The CDR3 has 11 residues. The germline V gene has CDR1 DFQATT and CDR2 SNEGSKA (reference sequence). The CDR3 spells CSASGAETQYF. The CDR3 DNA reads TGCAGTGCTAGCGGGGCGGAGACCCAGTACTTC.

This rearrangement joins TRBV6-5 to TRBJ2-7, with D uncertain. There are 11 residues in the CDR3. Germline CDR1 MNHEY, CDR2 SVGAGI. V was cut by 5 bases and J by 6 bases, with 8 bases left in between. CDR3 sequence reads: CASSRLGEQYF. For the CDR3, the DNA is TGTGCCAGCAGTCGTCTAGGCGAGCAGTACTTC.

The V gene is TRBV18, the J gene TRBJ1-5, with D perhaps matching TRBD1 (5 bases). This CDR3 comprises 13 residues. Germline values: CDR1 KGHSH, CDR2 LQKENI. V was pared by 4 bases and J by 9 bases, with 13 bases between. CDR3 nucleotide sequence: TGTGCCAGCTCACTGCGGGACGCCGGGCCCCAGCATTTT. Translated, it gives CASSLRDAGPQHF. Full variable domain (rest looked up from reference TRBV18 and TRBJ1-5): NAGVMQNPRHLVRRRGQEARLRCSPMKGHSHVYWYRQLPEEGLKFMVYLQKENIIDESGMPKERFSAEFPKEGPSILRIQQVVRGDSAAYFCASSLRDAGPQHFGDGTRLSIL.

This chain links TRBV19 with TRBJ1-2; D unclear. The germline CDR1 and CDR2 sequences are LNHDA and SQIVND (reference sequence). With 3 bases removed from V and 6 bases from J, the gap between germline ends came to 8 bases. CDR3 length equals 12 residues. The CDR3 nucleotides are TGTGCCAGTAGTATTGCCCCGGATGGCTACACCTTC. Protein sequence: CASSIAPDGYTF.

The genes are TRBV10-2 and TRBJ2-2; possibly TRBD1 for D (5 bases). The CDR3 contains 16 residues. Germline lookup yields CDR1 WSHSY and CDR2 SAAADI. Trimming took 0 bases from V and 0 from J, leaving 8 bases between them. The CDR3, as DNA: TGCGCCAGCAGTGAGTCGGGGCTTCCGAACACCGGGGAGCTGTTTTTT. Translation gives CASSESGLPNTGELFF.

The gene calls are TRBV15 and TRBJ2-7; 13 positions match TRBD2. The J segment lost 6 bases and the V segment lost 3 bases, leaving 8 bases of the junction unmatched. Germline V gene data show CDR1 as LNHNV and CDR2 as YYDKDF (reference sequence). CDR3 length: 16 residues. The CDR3 DNA is TGTGCCACCAGCAGTGAGGCACGGACTAGCGGGAGCGAGCAGTACTTC. This codes for CATSSEARTSGSEQYF.

Many counts were recorded for this clonotype. The rearrangement uses TRBV12-3 or TRBV12-4 and TRBJ2-1, with 12 bases aligning to TRBD2. There are 15 residues in the CDR3. V shed 2 bases and J 6 bases; nucleotides not matched to a gene: 2. The CDR3 loop reads CASSLRLAGVNEQFF. CDR3 bases: TGTGCCAGCAGTTTACGACTAGCGGGAGTCAATGAGCAGTTCTTC.

This clonotype appeared a few times. This chain links TRBV20-1 with TRBJ2-3; 14 positions agree with TRBD2. V lost 6 bases and J lost 5; bases outside the gene matches: 7. Germline V gene sequence: CDR1 DFQATT, CDR2 SNEGSKA (reference sequence). The CDR3 loop spans 15 amino acids. CDR3 nucleotide sequence: TGCAGTGCGCCGACTAGCGGGAGGGAATTAGATACGCAGTATTTT. Its translation: CSAPTSGRELDTQYF.